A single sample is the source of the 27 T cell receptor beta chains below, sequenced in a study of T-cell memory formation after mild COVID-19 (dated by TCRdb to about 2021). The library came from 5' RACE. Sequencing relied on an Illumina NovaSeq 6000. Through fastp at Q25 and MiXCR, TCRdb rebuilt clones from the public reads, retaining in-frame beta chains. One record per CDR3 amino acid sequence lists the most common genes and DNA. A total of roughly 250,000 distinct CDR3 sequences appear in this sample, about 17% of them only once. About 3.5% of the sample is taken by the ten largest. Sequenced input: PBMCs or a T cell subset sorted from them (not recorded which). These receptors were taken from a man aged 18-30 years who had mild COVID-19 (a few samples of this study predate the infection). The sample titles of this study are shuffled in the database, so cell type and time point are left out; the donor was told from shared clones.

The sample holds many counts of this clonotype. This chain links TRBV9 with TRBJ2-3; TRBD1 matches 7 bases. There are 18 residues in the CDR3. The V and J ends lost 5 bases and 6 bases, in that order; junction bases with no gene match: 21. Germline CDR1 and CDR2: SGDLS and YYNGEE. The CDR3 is CASSERGYQGDSGDTQYF. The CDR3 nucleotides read TGTGCCAGCAGTGAAAGAGGGTATCAGGGGGATTCCGGGGATACGCAGTATTTT.

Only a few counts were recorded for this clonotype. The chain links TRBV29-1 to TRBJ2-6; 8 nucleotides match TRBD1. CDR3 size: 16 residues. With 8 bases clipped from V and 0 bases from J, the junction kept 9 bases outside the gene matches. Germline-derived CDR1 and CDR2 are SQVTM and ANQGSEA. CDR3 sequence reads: CSFRRDRSSGANVLTF. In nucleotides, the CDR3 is TGCAGCTTCCGCCGGGACAGGAGCTCTGGGGCCAACGTCCTGACTTTC.

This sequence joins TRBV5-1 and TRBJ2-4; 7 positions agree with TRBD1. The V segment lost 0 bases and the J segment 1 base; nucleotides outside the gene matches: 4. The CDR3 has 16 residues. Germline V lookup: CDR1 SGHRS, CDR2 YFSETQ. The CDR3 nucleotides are TGCGCCAGCAGCTTGGACAGGGGAACGGCCAAAAACATTCAGTACTTC. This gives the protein CASSLDRGTAKNIQYF.

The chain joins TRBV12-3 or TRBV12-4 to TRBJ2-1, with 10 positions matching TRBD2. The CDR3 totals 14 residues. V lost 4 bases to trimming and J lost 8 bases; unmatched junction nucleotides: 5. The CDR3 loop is CASSWSGGADEQFF. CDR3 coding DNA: TGTGCCAGCAGTTGGAGCGGGGGGGCGGATGAGCAGTTCTTC.

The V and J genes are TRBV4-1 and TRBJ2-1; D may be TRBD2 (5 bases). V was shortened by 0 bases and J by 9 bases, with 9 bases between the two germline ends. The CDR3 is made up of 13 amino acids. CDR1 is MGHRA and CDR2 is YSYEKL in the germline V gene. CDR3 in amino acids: CASSQDWSGEQFF. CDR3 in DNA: TGCGCCAGCAGCCAAGATTGGAGCGGTGAGCAGTTCTTC.

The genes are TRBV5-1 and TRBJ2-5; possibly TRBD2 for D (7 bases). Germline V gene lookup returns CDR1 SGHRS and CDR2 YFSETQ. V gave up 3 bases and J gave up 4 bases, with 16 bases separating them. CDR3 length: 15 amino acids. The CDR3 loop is CASSWARGGSETQYF. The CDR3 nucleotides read TGCGCCAGCAGCTGGGCTCGCGGGGGCTCAGAGACCCAGTACTTC.

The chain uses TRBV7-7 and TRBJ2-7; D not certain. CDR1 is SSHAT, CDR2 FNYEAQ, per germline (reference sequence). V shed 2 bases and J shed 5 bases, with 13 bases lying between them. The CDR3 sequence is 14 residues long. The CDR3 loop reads CASSLSLGIDEQYF. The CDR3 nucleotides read TGTGCCAGCAGCTTATCGCTGGGAATAGACGAGCAGTACTTC. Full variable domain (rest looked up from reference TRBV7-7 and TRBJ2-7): GAGVSQSPRYKVTKRGQDVTLRCDPISSHATLYWYQQALGQGPEFLTYFNYEAQPDKSGLPSDRFSAERPEGSISTLTIQRTEQRDSAMYRCASSLSLGIDEQYFGPGTRLTVT.

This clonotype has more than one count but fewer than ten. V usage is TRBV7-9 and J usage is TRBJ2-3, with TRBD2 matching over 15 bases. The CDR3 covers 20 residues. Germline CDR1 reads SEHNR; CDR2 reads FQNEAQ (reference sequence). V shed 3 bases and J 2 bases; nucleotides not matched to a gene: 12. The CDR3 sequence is CASSFTGTSGGTGNTDTQYF. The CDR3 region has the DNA TGTGCCAGCAGCTTTACCGGGACTAGCGGGGGGACCGGTAACACAGATACGCAGTATTTT.

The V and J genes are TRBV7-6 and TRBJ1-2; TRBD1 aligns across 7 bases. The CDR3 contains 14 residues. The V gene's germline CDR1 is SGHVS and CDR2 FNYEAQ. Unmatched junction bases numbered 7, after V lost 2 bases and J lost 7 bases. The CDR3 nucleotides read TGTGCCAGCAGCTTAACAGGGGATCGTGTTGGCTACACCTTC. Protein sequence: CASSLTGDRVGYTF.

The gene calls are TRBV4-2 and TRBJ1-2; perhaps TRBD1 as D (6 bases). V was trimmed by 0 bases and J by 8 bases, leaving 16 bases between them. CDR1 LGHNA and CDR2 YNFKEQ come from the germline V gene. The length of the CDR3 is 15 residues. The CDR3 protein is CASSQDGPGVGGYTF. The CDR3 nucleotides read TGTGCCAGCAGCCAAGATGGCCCAGGGGTTGGGGGCTACACCTTC.

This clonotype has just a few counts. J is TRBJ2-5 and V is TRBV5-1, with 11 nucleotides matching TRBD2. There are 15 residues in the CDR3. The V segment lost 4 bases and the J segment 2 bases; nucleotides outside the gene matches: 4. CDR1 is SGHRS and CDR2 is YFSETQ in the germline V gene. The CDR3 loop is CASSKGTSGQETQYF. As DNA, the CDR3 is TGCGCCAGCAGCAAGGGGACTAGCGGACAAGAGACCCAGTACTTC.

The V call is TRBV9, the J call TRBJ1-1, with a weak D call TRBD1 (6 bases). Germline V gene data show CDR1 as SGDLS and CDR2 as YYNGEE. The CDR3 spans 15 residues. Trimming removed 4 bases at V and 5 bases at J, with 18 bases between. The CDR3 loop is CASSLGGAVGTEAFF. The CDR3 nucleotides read TGTGCCAGCAGCCTCGGGGGGGCTGTAGGAACTGAAGCTTTCTTT. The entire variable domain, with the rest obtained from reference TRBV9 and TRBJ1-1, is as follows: DSGVTQTPKHLITATGQRVTLRCSPRSGDLSVYWYQQSLDQGLQFLIQYYNGEERAKGNILERFSAQQFPDLHSELNLSSLELGDSALYFCASSLGGAVGTEAFFGQGTRLTVV.

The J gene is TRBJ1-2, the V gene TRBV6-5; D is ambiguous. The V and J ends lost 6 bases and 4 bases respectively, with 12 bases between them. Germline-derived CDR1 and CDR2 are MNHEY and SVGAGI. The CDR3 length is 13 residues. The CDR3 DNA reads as TGTGCCAGCAGGACTCGGGGAAGCTATGGCTACACCTTC. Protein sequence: CASRTRGSYGYTF.

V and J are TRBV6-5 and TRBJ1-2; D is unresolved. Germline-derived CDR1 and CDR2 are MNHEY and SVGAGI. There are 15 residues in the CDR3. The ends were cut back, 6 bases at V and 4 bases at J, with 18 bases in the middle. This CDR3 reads CASSYRTLLGYGYTF. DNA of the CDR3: TGTGCCAGCAGCTATAGGACGCTTCTTGGCTATGGCTACACCTTC.

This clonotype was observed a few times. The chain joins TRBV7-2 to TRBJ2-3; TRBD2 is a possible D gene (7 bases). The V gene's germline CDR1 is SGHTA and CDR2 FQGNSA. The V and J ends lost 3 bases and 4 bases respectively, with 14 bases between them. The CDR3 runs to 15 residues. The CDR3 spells CASSLGWGGPDTQYF. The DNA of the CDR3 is TGTGCCAGCAGCTTGGGGTGGGGGGGCCCAGATACGCAGTATTTT.

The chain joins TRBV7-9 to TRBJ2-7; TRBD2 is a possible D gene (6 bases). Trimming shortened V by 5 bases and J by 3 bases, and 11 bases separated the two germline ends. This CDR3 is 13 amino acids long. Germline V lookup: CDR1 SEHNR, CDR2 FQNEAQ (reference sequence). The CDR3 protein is CASSREELYEQYF. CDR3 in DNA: TGTGCCAGCAGCAGGGAGGAACTCTACGAGCAGTACTTC.

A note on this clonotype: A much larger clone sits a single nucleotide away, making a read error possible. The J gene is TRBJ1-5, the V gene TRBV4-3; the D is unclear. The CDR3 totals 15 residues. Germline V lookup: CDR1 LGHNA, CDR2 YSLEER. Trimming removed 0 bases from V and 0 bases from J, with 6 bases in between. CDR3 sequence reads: CASSQEHGSNQPQHF. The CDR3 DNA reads TGCGCCAGCAGCCAAGAACATGGTAGCAATCAGCCCCAGCATTTT.

The CDR3 bases are TGTGCCAGCAGCTTAGGTGGCGGGGTGATTCCCTACGAGCAGTACTTC. Translating it yields CASSLGGGVIPYEQYF. The rearrangement joins TRBV7-2 to TRBJ2-7; weak D call: TRBD2 (6 bases). V shed 1 base and J shed 2 bases, with 15 bases lying between them. Per the germline V gene, CDR1 is SGHTA and CDR2 is FQGNSA. The CDR3 has 16 residues.

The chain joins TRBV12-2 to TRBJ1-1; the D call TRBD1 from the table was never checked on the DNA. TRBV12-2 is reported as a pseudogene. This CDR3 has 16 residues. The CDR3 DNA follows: TGTGCAAGTCGCCCCGACGCCGGGACAGGGAACACTGAAGCTTTCTTT. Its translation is CASRPDAGTGNTEAFF.

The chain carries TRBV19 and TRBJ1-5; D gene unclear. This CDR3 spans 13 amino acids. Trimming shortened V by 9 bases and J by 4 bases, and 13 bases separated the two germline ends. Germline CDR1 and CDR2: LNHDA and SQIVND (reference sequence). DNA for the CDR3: TGTGCCAGCCCCAGAGGCCTGAATCAGCCCCAGCATTTT. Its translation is CASPRGLNQPQHF.

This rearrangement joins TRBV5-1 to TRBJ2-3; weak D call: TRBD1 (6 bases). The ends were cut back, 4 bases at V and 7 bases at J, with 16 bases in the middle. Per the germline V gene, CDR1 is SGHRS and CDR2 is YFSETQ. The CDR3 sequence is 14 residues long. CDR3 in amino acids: CASSPGAAGNTQYF. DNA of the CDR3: TGCGCCAGCAGCCCAGGGGCAGCAGGGAATACGCAGTATTTT.

CDR3 in amino acids: CASRARADNEQFF. CDR3 coding DNA: TGCGCCAGCCGCGCTAGGGCGGACAATGAGCAGTTCTTC. The chain is built from TRBV5-1 and TRBJ2-1; D is ambiguous. The CDR3 extends over 13 amino acids. Germline values: CDR1 SGHRS, CDR2 YFSETQ. The V gene lost 7 bases and the J gene lost 5 bases, with 13 bases spanning the gap.

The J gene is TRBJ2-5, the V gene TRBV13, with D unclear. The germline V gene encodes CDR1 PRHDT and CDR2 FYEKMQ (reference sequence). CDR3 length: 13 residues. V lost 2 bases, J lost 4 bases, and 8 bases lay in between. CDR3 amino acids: CASSLRSRETQYF. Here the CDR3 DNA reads TGTGCCAGCAGCTTAAGGTCGAGAGAGACCCAGTACTTC. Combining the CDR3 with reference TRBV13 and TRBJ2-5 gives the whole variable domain AAGVIQSPRHLIKEKRETATLKCYPIPRHDTVYWYQQGPGQDPQFLISFYEKMQSDKGSIPDRFSAQQFSDYHSELNMSSLELGDSALYFCASSLRSRETQYFGPGTRLLVL.

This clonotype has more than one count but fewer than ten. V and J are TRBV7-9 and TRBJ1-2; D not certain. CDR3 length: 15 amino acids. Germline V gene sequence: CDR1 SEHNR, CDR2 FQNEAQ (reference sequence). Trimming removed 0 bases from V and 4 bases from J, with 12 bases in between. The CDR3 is CASSLAAPASYGYTF. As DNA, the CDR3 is TGTGCCAGCAGCTTAGCGGCGCCTGCCAGCTATGGCTACACCTTC.

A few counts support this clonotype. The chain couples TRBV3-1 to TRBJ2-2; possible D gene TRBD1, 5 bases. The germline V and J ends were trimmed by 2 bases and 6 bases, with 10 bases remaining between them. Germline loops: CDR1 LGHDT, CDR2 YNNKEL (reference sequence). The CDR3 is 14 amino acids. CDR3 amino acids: CASSQPTVPGELFF. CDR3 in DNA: TGTGCCAGCAGCCAACCGACAGTTCCCGGGGAGCTGTTTTTT.

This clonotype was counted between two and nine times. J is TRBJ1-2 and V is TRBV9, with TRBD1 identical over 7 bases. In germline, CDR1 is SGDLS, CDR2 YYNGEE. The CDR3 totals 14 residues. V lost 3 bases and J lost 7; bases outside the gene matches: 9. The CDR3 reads CASSAAGGFSGYTF. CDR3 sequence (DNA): TGTGCCAGCAGCGCCGCAGGGGGGTTCTCTGGCTACACCTTC.

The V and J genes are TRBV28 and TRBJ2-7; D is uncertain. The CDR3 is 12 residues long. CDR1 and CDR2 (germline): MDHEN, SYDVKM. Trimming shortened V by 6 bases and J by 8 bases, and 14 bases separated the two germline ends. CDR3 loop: CASSPGSFQQYV. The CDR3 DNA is TGTGCCAGCAGCCCGGGCAGTTTTCAGCAGTACGTC.